Listed below are T cell receptor beta chains from one sample, sequenced in a study of shared clonotypes between healthy human individuals. The assay was immunoSEQ multiplex PCR, and TCRdb's table has in-frame clones only and misses some. The repertoire has about 2.2 million clones, roughly 93% of them found once; the top ten carry around 1.7%. The material sequenced was naive CD8+ T cells from PBMCs. These receptor sequences come from a man younger than 35 in good health. Some clones in this sample may be carry-over from other donors' samples. CDR3s include the opening cysteine and the closing phenylalanine or tryptophan. D genes are given only for firm matches. Size values are once, few and many counts, or a class for expanded clones, and some rows have none.

TRBV7-2,-,TRBJ1-5,-,TGTGCCAGCAGCTTCACAGGTAGCAATCAGCCCCAGCATTTT,CASSFTGSNQPQHF
TRBV27,-,TRBJ2-2,-,TGTGCCAGCAGTTTTCAGCGGAACACCGGGGAGCTGTTTTTT,CASSFQRNTGELFF
TRBV5-5,-,TRBJ2-7,-,TGTGCCAGCAGCTTGGAGGGCGGGCCCTACGAGCAGTACTTC,CASSLEGGPYEQYF
TRBV7-9,-,TRBJ2-3,-,TGTGCCAGCAGCTTAGGGGCAGGGGTCCTTCGGGGCACAGATACGCAGTATTTT,CASSLGAGVLRGTDTQYF
TRBV7-3,-,TRBJ2-2,TRBD1,TGTGCCAGCAGCCTCACCCCGGGACAGGGTCGAAACGGGGAGCTGTTTTTT,CASSLTPGQGRNGELFF
TRBV9,-,TRBJ2-1,TRBD2,TGTGCCAGCAGCAAGAGCGGGGGTGCGGTCAATGAGCAGTTCTTC,CASSKSGGAVNEQFF
TRBV7-2,-,TRBJ2-1,TRBD2,TGTGCCAGCAGCTTAGACGGACTAGCGGGGTGGAATGAGCAGTTCTTC,CASSLDGLAGWNEQFF
TRBV28,-,TRBJ2-2,-,TGTGCCAGCAGGGGACCGAGTGGGGGCGAACTTGTCCCCACCGGGGAGCTGTTTTTT,CASRGPSGGELVPTGELFF
TRBV5-8,-,TRBJ2-3,-,TGTGCCAGCAGCTTGGTGGTCTGGATCCGGACAGATAATATCACAGATACGCAGTATTTT,CASSLVVWIRTDNITDTQYF
TRBV25-1,-,TRBJ2-3,-,TGTGCCAGCAGTGAATCCCAGCGGAGCACAGATACGCAGTATTTT,CASSESQRSTDTQYF
TRBV5-1,-,TRBJ1-1,-,TGCGCCAGCAGCTTTCCCGGAGTGGAAGCTTTCTTT,CASSFPGVEAFF
TRBV11-2,-,TRBJ1-3,TRBD1,TGTGCCAGCAGCTTAGACAGGGGGCATGGAAACACCATATATTTT,CASSLDRGHGNTIYF
TRBV28,-,TRBJ2-7,-,TGTGCCAGCAGTTCCTATGCGGGGGCGGGTGAGCAGTACTTC,CASSSYAGAGEQYF
TRBV5-1,-,TRBJ1-5,-,TGCGCCAGCAGCTTGGGGGGGGGCAATCAGCCCCAGCATTTT,CASSLGGGNQPQHF
TRBV11-2,-,TRBJ2-7,-,TGTGCCAGCGGATACAGGGATCCCTACGAGCAGTACTTC,CASGYRDPYEQYF
TRBV28,-,TRBJ1-5,TRBD1,TGTGCCAGCAGACTACAGGGGGCCGGGGAGCCCCAGCATTTT,CASRLQGAGEPQHF
TRBV6-5,-,TRBJ2-2,-,TGTGCCAGCAGTCTCCGGGACGGGGAGCTGTTTTTT,CASSLRDGELFF
TRBV30,once,TRBJ1-3,-,TGTGCCTGGAGCGCCGGGACTGGAAACACCATATATTTT,CAWSAGTGNTIYF
TRBV7-8,-,TRBJ2-1,-,TGTGCCAGCAGCTTAGTAGGTAGGCATGAGCAGTTCTTC,CASSLVGRHEQFF
TRBV2,-,TRBJ2-7,TRBD2,TGTGCCAGCAGGAGTAGCGGGAGCTCCACCTACGAGCAGTACTTC,CASRSSGSSTYEQYF
TRBV21-1,many,TRBJ1-2,-,TGTGCCAGCAGCAAACAGGGACACTATGGCTACACCTTC,CASSKQGHYGYTF
TRBV10-1,-,TRBJ2-5,-,TGCGCCAGCAGTGGGACAGAGACTGAAGAGACCCAGTACTTC,CASSGTETEETQYF
TRBV4-3,-,TRBJ2-7,-,TGCGCCAGCAGCGAAGATTCCGGGCTGCTGGGGGAGCAGTACTTC,CASSEDSGLLGEQYF
TRBV9,-,TRBJ2-1,-,TGTGCCAGCAGCGTAGCCCCTCGGCTTGAGCAGTTCTTC,CASSVAPRLEQFF
TRBV27,-,TRBJ2-1,TRBD2,TGTGCCAGCAGTTTGGGGGGGAACTCCTACAATGAGCAGTTCTTC,CASSLGGNSYNEQFF
TRBV27,once,TRBJ2-7,TRBD1,TGTGCCAGCAGTTTAAGCCCCGGGACAGGGGTTTACGAGCAGTACTTC,CASSLSPGTGVYEQYF
TRBV4-3,-,TRBJ1-2,TRBD1,TGCGCCAGCAGCCAAGACCGACAGGGAAACTTCTATGGCTACACCTTC,CASSQDRQGNFYGYTF
TRBV14,-,TRBJ1-2,-,TGTGCCAGCAGCCAAGATCGAACCCCAAAATATGGCTACACCTTC,CASSQDRTPKYGYTF
TRBV7-8,-,TRBJ1-2,-,TGTGCCAGCAGCTCGAGTCGCAGTTTAAGCTATGGCTACACCTTC,CASSSSRSLSYGYTF